This record concerns one TCR beta chain sequence. The data were taken from a study of cytomegalovirus exposure and HLA in healthy donors. From germline, CDR1 is SGHDN and CDR2 FVKESK. This CDR3 is 14 amino acids long. The V and J ends lost 4 bases and 8 bases, in that order; junction bases with no gene match: 8. The PCR was carried out with 60 Vbeta primers and 13 Jbeta primers. Profiled with immunoSEQ multiplex PCR; TCRdb holds only in-frame clones, not every one. In the table there are approximately 140,000 clones, 65% to 85% of which are singletons. This rearrangement joins TRBV14 to TRBJ2-1; 7 bases are shared with TRBD1. This sequence originates from a woman between 35 and 50 years old in good health and CMV-seropositive. Material for sequencing was PBMCs. Written as DNA, the CDR3 is TGTGCCAGCAGCCGAACGACAGGGATCGATGAGCAGTTCTTC. Translated, it gives CASSRTTGIDEQFF.